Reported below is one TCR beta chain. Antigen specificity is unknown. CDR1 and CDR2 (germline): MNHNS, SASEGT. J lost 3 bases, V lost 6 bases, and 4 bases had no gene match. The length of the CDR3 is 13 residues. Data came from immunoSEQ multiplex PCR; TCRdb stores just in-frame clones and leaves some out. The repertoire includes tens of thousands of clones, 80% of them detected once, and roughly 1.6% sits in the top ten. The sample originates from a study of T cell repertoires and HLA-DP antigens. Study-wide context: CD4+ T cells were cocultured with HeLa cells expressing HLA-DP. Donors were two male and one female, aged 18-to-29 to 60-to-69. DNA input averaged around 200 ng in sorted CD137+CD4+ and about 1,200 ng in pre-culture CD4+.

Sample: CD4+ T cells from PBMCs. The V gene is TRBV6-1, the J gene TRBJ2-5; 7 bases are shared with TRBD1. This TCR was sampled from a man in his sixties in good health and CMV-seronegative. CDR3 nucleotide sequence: TGTGCCAGCAGCATAGACAGGGAAGAGACCCAGTACTTC. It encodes CASSIDREETQYF.